Detailed here is one T cell receptor beta chain. This specimen belongs to a study of shared clonotypes between healthy human individuals. Method: immunoSEQ multiplex PCR; TCRdb's copy keeps in-frame clones and lacks some. The data hold some 2,500,000 clones, with 93% observed a single time. There are 16 residues in the CDR3. Germline V gives CDR1 SGHRS, CDR2 YFSETQ. The ends were cut back, 0 bases at V and 3 bases at J, with 15 bases in the middle. The chain combines TRBV5-1 with TRBJ1-1, with D possibly being TRBD1 (6 bases). The sequence derives from a man in his late teens or twenties in good health. Some clones in this sample may be carry-over from other donors' samples. Sequenced input: naive CD4+ T cells from PBMCs. Subset: CD45RA+ positively selected. The chain's CDR3 is CASSLAAGEGDTEAFF. CDR3 DNA sequence: TGCGCCAGCAGCTTGGCTGCAGGGGAAGGGGACACTGAAGCTTTCTTT.